The 15 T cell receptor beta chains below all came from one sample that was sequenced in a study of CD8+ T cells in alopecia areata (dated by TCRdb to between 2017 and 2018). The time point label on this specimen signifies: baseline before oral tofacitinib. The library was made by the immunoSEQ multiplex PCR assay. To provide template for TCR sequencing, every sample had RNA extracted and reverse transcribed into cDNA. TCRdb mirrors the immuneACCESS table, restricted to in-frame sequences. Some clones are absent from its copies; in checked studies, under half trace to an unresolved V gene, and the reason for the others is unknown. In this sample the table shows roughly 250,000 clones, about 68% of which occur a single time. The ten largest clones take up around 1.2% of the sample. The sequenced sample was CD4+ T cells sorted from blood, obtained at week 0. The receptors come from a human donor with alopecia areata.

In the case of this clone: The identical CDR3 is also encoded by other nucleotide sequences in the sample. The V and J genes are TRBV29-1 and TRBJ2-3; D is uncertain. This CDR3 has 13 amino acids. Germline lookup yields CDR1 SQVTM and CDR2 ANQGSEA. V lost 4 bases to trimming and J lost 0 bases, with 8 bases between them. The CDR3 region has the DNA TGCAGCGTTGGAAGGGATAGCACAGATACGCAGTATTTT. Its translation: CSVGRDSTDTQYF.

The chain has TRBV29-1 and TRBJ2-5; D is possibly TRBD2 (5 bases). The CDR3 extends over 11 amino acids. Germline assignment: CDR1 SQVTM and CDR2 ANQGSEA. The germline V and J ends were trimmed by 5 bases and 5 bases, with 9 bases remaining between them. The CDR3 sequence: CSVCSVETQYF. The CDR3 DNA sequence: TGCAGCGTTTGTAGCGTGGAGACCCAGTACTTC.

This clone came up a few times. This chain joins TRBV27 and TRBJ2-5, with 7 bases matching TRBD2. CDR3 length: 13 residues. V trimming: 5 bases; J trimming: 5 bases; junction bases outside the gene matches: 5. CDR1 and CDR2 (germline): MNHEY, SMNVEV (reference sequence). CDR3 sequence: CASSKRDAETQYF. The CDR3 coding sequence is TGTGCCAGCAGTAAGCGGGACGCCGAGACCCAGTACTTC.

This chain joins TRBV30 and TRBJ2-7; D is possibly TRBD1 (5 bases). The CDR3 totals 13 residues. Germline V CDR1 and CDR2: GTSNPN, SVGIG (reference sequence). V was pared by 0 bases and J by 6 bases, with 12 bases between. CDR3: CAWSVGVGGEQYF. The CDR3 DNA follows: TGTGCCTGGAGTGTAGGGGTAGGTGGCGAGCAGTACTTC.

The CDR3 sequence is CASSLIAGAEQYF. The DNA of the CDR3 is TGTGCCAGCAGCTTAATTGCAGGGGCCGAGCAGTACTTC. The J gene is TRBJ2-7, the V gene TRBV7-3; possibly TRBD1 for D (6 bases). The CDR3 loop spans 13 amino acids. Deletions cut 1 base from V and 6 bases from J, with 10 bases between. CDR1 is SGHTA and CDR2 is FQGTGA in the germline V gene.

The chain joins TRBV5-1 to TRBJ2-1, with 10 bases identical to TRBD1. This CDR3 contains 15 residues. The V and J ends lost 4 bases and 10 bases, in that order; junction bases with no gene match: 11. Germline values: CDR1 SGHRS, CDR2 YFSETQ. The CDR3 DNA sequence: TGCGCCAGCAGCCCCGGGACAGGGGTAAAAGGGGAGCAGTTCTTC. As protein: CASSPGTGVKGEQFF.

This clone was seen more than once but under ten times. J is TRBJ2-5 and V is TRBV29-1, with D maybe TRBD2 (5 bases). Per the germline V gene, CDR1 is SQVTM and CDR2 is ANQGSEA. The CDR3 spans 12 residues. V lost 6 bases, J lost 7 bases, and 15 bases lay in between. This CDR3 is CSVREGEGTQYF. The CDR3 DNA follows: TGCAGCGTAAGAGAGGGAGAGGGGACCCAGTACTTC.

The genes are TRBV7-2 and TRBJ2-5, with 8 bases that match TRBD1. This CDR3 comprises 15 residues. CDR1 and CDR2 from the germline V gene are SGHTA and FQGNSA. The V segment lost 1 base and the J segment 5 bases; nucleotides outside the gene matches: 6. The DNA of the CDR3 is TGTGCCAGCAGCTTAGGGGCAGGGGGCCTGGAGACCCAGTACTTC. This codes for CASSLGAGGLETQYF.

The chain carries TRBV29-1 and TRBJ2-3; maybe TRBD1 (6 bases). Germline CDR1 reads SQVTM; CDR2 reads ANQGSEA. This CDR3 region has 14 residues. The V end was cut by 7 bases, the J end by 2 bases, with 16 bases between. CDR3 bases: TGCAGCGGAGCAAGACAGGCTTTCACAGATACGCAGTATTTT. This encodes CSGARQAFTDTQYF.

The rearrangement links TRBV6-1 to TRBJ1-1; no clear D. The CDR3 runs to 16 residues. Germline assignment: CDR1 MNHNS and CDR2 SASEGT. V lost 4 bases, J lost 0 bases, and 15 bases lay in between. Here the CDR3 DNA reads TGTGCCAGCAGTGTCGGGCAGGCACGATTGAACACTGAAGCTTTCTTT. Translated, it gives CASSVGQARLNTEAFF.

V usage is TRBV18 and J usage is TRBJ2-3; the D gene is possibly TRBD1 (6 bases). V was pared by 3 bases and J by 1 base, with 17 bases between. In germline, CDR1 is KGHSH, CDR2 LQKENI. There are 17 residues in the CDR3. The CDR3 DNA reads TGTGCCAGCTCACCCGGCGTTGAGGGGGTCCGCACAGATACGCAGTATTTT. Protein product: CASSPGVEGVRTDTQYF.

The rearrangement joins TRBV25-1 to TRBJ1-2, with D unclear. The CDR3 covers 12 residues. With 6 bases removed from V and 7 bases from J, the gap between germline ends came to 12 bases. CDR1 is MGHDK, CDR2 SYGVNS, per germline. CDR3 DNA: TGTGCCAGCAGCGCCTCGGAGAGTGGCTACACCTTC. It codes for CASSASESGYTF.

The J gene is TRBJ2-7, the V gene TRBV15; D gene unclear. Trimming shortened V by 1 base and J by 6 bases, and 10 bases separated the two germline ends. The CDR3 has 13 residues. Germline V gives CDR1 LNHNV, CDR2 YYDKDF (reference sequence). The CDR3 protein is CATSRGTNTEQYF. The CDR3 DNA sequence: TGTGCCACCAGCAGAGGTACAAATACCGAGCAGTACTTC.

J is TRBJ2-3 and V is TRBV7-2, with D unresolved. This CDR3 spans 12 amino acids. Trimming shortened V by 3 bases and J by 4 bases, and 5 bases separated the two germline ends. CDR1 SGHTA and CDR2 FQGNSA come from the germline V gene. CDR3 nucleotides: TGTGCCAGCAGCTTTCTCCCAGATACGCAGTATTTT. It translates to CASSFLPDTQYF.

The CDR3 is CASTHSRDNSPLHF. The CDR3 nucleotides read TGTGCCAGCACACATAGCCGCGATAATTCACCCCTCCACTTT. The chain is built from TRBV25-1 and TRBJ1-6; D gene ambiguous. The V end was cut by 7 bases, the J end by 5 bases, with 12 bases between. The CDR3 is 14 residues long. From germline, CDR1 is MGHDK and CDR2 SYGVNS.